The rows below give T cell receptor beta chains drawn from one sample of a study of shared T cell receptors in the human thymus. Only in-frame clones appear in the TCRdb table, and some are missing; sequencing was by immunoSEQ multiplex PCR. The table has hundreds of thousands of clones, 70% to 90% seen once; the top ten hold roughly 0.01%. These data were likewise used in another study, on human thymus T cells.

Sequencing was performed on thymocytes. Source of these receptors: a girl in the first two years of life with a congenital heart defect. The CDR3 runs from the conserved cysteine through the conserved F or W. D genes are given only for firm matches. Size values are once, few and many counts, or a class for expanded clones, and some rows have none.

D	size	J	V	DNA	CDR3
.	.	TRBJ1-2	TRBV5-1	TGCGCCAGCAGCTCGGTTCAAACAGGGTCTTACGGCTACACCTTC	CASSSVQTGSYGYTF
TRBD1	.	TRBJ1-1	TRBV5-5	TGTGCCAGCAGCTCAGGACAGGGAGCCACTGAAGCTTTCTTT	CASSSGQGATEAFF
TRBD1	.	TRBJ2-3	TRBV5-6	TGTGCCAGCAGCTTGCGGGACAGGGTTAGGTGGACGCAGTATTTT	CASSLRDRVRWTQYF
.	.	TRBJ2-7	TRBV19	TGTGCCAGTATTTCTCGCACTACTGGCGAGCAGTACTTC	CASISRTTGEQYF
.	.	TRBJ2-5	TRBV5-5	TGTGCCAGCAGCCCGAGAACTACAGGGACCGGGGGGGAGACCCAGTACTTC	CASSPRTTGTGGETQYF
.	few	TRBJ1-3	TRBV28	TGTGCCAGCAGACTAAAGACCAGCACCAACGAAGGAAACACCATATATTTT	CASRLKTSTNEGNTIYF
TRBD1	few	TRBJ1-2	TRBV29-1	TGCAGCGTTCAAGCCAAAACCGGGACAGAGCAAACCTATGGCTACACCTTC	CSVQAKTGTEQTYGYTF
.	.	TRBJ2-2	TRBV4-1	TGCGCCAGCAGCCAAGAAGGAGGGCCAGGGGGCACCGGGGAGCTGTTTTTT	CASSQEGGPGGTGELFF
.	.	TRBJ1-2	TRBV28	TGTGCCAGCAGAACAGGGCTCGGTGGCTACACCTTC	CASRTGLGGYTF
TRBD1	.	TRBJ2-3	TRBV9	TGTGCCAGCAGCGTCCGGACAGGGGGCACAGATACGCAGTATTTT	CASSVRTGGTDTQYF
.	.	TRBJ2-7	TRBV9	TGTGCCAGCAGCGTAGGCCCAGGGGACCCCTACGAGCAGTACTTC	CASSVGPGDPYEQYF
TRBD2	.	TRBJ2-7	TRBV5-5	TGTGCCAGCAGCTTACTAGCGGGGGGCTACGAGCAGTACTTC	CASSLLAGGYEQYF
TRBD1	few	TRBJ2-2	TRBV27	TGTGCCAGCCTCAGGACAGGGAACACCGGGGAGCTGTTTTTT	CASLRTGNTGELFF
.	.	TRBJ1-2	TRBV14	TGTGCCAGCAGCCAAGGGGCGGGATCCAACTATGGCTACACCTTC	CASSQGAGSNYGYTF
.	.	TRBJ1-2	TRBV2	TGTGCCAGCAGTCCGGGGTGTAACTATGGCTACACCTTC	CASSPGCNYGYTF
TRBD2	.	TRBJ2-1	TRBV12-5	TGTGCTAGTGGTTTGGCGTGGCGGGGGGGAACCTCCTACAATGAGCAGTTCTTC	CASGLAWRGGTSYNEQFF
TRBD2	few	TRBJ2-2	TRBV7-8	TGTGCCAGCAGCTGCAGGGGAATGGTGGACAACGGGGGGGACGGGGAGCTGTTTTTT	CASSCRGMVDNGGDGELFF
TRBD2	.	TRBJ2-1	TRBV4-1	TGCGCCAGCAGACAACTAGCGGGGGGGCCGAGGGAGCAGTTCTTC	CASRQLAGGPREQFF
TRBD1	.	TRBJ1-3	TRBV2	TGTGCCAGCGACAGGGGTTGGGGCTCTGGAAACACCATATATTTT	CASDRGWGSGNTIYF
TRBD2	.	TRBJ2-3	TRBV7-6	TGTGCCAGCAGCTTAGAGGCGGGGGTTACTCCTAGCACAGATACGCAGTATTTT	CASSLEAGVTPSTDTQYF
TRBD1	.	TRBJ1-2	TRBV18	TGTGCCAGCTCACCCCTGACAGGGCATGGCTACACCTTC	CASSPLTGHGYTF
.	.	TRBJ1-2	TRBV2	TGTGCCAGCAGTGACGAGCCCTCCGATAGCTACACCTTC	CASSDEPSDSYTF
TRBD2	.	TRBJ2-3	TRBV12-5	TGTGCTAGTGGTTTTCGCGGGGGAGGCGATACGCAGTATTTT	CASGFRGGGDTQYF
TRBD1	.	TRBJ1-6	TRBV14	TGTGCCAGCAGCCAAGCCACCGGGACAGGGAGACCCTATAATTCACCCCTCCACTTT	CASSQATGTGRPYNSPLHF
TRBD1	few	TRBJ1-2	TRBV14	TGTGCCAGCAGCCAACCTATCACCAAAGACAGGGATTATGGCTACACCTTC	CASSQPITKDRDYGYTF
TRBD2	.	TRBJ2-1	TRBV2	TGTGCCAGCAGTGAAGTGGCTAGCGGGGGCTACCGCAATGAGCAGTTCTTC	CASSEVASGGYRNEQFF
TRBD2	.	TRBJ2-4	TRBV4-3	TGCGCCAGCAGCCAAGACGCCAGACTAGCGGGGGGGCCCAAAAACATTCAGTACTTC	CASSQDARLAGGPKNIQYF
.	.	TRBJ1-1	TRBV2	TGTGCCAGCAGCGGAGGTACTGAAGCTTTCTTT	CASSGGTEAFF
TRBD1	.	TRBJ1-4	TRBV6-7	TGTGCCAGCCAAGACAGGGCCCGTGAGGGACTGTTTTTT	CASQDRAREGLFF
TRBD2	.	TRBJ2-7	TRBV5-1	TGCGCCAGCAGCGCTAGCGGGGGGACTCCACGTTACGAGCAGTACTTC	CASSASGGTPRYEQYF
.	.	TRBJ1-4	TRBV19	TGTGCCAGTGGACAGTCTAATGAAAAACTGTTTTTT	CASGQSNEKLFF
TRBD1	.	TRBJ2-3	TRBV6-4	TGTGCCAGCAGTGACTTAGGACAGGGAATCAGGACGCAGTATTTT	CASSDLGQGIRTQYF
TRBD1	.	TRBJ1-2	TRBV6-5	TGTGCCAGCAGTTACTCGGGAAGGGGGCAGGACTATGGCTACACCTTC	CASSYSGRGQDYGYTF
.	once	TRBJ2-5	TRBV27	TGTGCCAGCAGTCCTACAGGAACAATCCAAGAGACCCAGTACTTC	CASSPTGTIQETQYF
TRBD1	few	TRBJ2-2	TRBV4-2	TGTGCCAGCAGCCCCGGACAGGGGGCTTTCACCGGGGAGCTGTTTTTT	CASSPGQGAFTGELFF
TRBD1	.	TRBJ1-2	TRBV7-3	TGTGCCAGCAGCGCACTCCACAGGGGGCTCAAGTACTATGGCTACACCTTC	CASSALHRGLKYYGYTF
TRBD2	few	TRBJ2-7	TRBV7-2	TGTGCCAGCAGCCGAGCTACTAGCGGGGGATACTACGAGCAGTACTTC	CASSRATSGGYYEQYF
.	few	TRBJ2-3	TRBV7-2	TGTGCCAGCAGCTTCCACAGGGGAGGATTCGACACAGATACGCAGTATTTT	CASSFHRGGFDTDTQYF
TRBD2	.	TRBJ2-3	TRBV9	TGTGCCAGCAGCGTAGCCTCTAGCGGAAGCACAGATACGCAGTATTTT	CASSVASSGSTDTQYF
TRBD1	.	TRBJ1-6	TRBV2	TGTGCCAGCAAGACCCGGGACAGAAGGTCACCCCTCCACTTT	CASKTRDRRSPLHF
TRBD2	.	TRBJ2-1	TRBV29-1	TGCAGCGTTGAACAGGGACTAGCGGTATACAATGAGCAGTTCTTC	CSVEQGLAVYNEQFF
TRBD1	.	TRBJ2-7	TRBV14	TGTGCCAGCAGCCAAGATAACGGGACAGGGGACGAGCAGTACTTC	CASSQDNGTGDEQYF
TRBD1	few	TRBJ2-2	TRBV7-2	TGTGCCAGCCGCAATATTACAGGGGTGGACACCGGGGAGCTGTTTTTT	CASRNITGVDTGELFF
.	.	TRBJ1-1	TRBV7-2	TGTGCCAGCAGCCCTAAGCCGGGGGGCGAGAGGACTGAAGCTTTCTTT	CASSPKPGGERTEAFF
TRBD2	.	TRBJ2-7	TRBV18	TGTGCCAGCTCAAAAGTAGCGGGGGAGTACCACGAGCAGTACTTC	CASSKVAGEYHEQYF
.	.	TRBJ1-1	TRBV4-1	TGCGCCAGCAGAGAGGGATTGAACACTGAAGCTTTCTTT	CASREGLNTEAFF
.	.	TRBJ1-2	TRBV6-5	TGTGCCAGCAGTTACTCGGACAGTAGACGATCGGGCTACACCTTC	CASSYSDSRRSGYTF
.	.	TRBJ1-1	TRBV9	TGTGCCAGCAATATCCTCAACACTGAAGCTTTCTTT	CASNILNTEAFF
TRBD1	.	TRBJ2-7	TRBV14	TGTGCCAGCAGCCCCGGGACAGGGCTATCCTACGAGCAGTACTTC	CASSPGTGLSYEQYF
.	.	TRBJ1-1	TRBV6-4	TGTGCCAGCAGTGACTCTCAGAACACTGAAGCTTTCTTT	CASSDSQNTEAFF
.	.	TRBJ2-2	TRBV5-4	TGTGCCAGCAGTCGGGTGACTGGGGAGCTGTTTTTT	CASSRVTGELFF
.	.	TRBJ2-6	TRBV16	TGTGCCAGCAGCCAATCGGCGGGAACGACAGGGCCTCCGCGGGGGGCCAACGTCCTGACTTTC	CASSQSAGTTGPPRGANVLTF
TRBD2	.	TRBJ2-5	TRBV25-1	TGTGCCAGCAGTGAATCTCGCAGGACTAGGGGAGGAGAAGAGACCCAGTACTTC	CASSESRRTRGGEETQYF